These 9 T cell receptor beta chains were all obtained from the same sample, sequenced in a study of beta chain features in type 1 diabetes. The investigators reverse transcribed all of the isolated RNA, so they sequenced expressed TCRB transcripts. Assay used: immunoSEQ multiplex PCR; TCRdb lists only in-frame clones, some missing. The sample lists fewer than 350,000 clones, 14% to 15% seen once, with about 0.014% in the top ten. The study, taken as a whole, reports: Moderately but significantly shorter TCRB CDR3s were found in Type 1 diabetes patients in all four CD4+ subsets.

Their target antigens are unknown. Material for sequencing was naive CD4+ T cells from blood. Receptors originate from a man aged 18 to 35 with type 1 diabetes.

This clone has more than one count but fewer than ten. This CDR3 reads CALDRGDTEAFF. DNA for the CDR3: TGTGCCTTGGACAGGGGAGACACTGAAGCTTTCTTT. This chain connects TRBV30 to TRBJ1-1, with 9 bases that match TRBD1. Germline values: CDR1 GTSNPN, CDR2 SVGIG (reference sequence). V lost 7 bases and J lost 3; bases outside the gene matches: 3. CDR3 size: 12 residues.

This clone was found a few times. This rearrangement joins TRBV7-2 to TRBJ2-7; 7 positions agree with TRBD2. J gave up 6 bases and V 8 bases, and 13 bases lay outside the gene matches. The CDR3 contains 14 residues. Germline V gene data show CDR1 as SGHTA and CDR2 as FQGNSA. In DNA, the CDR3 is TGTGCCAGCCGGGGCGGACTAGAATCATCCGAGCAGTACTTC. The encoded protein is CASRGGLESSEQYF. Full variable domain (rest looked up from reference TRBV7-2 and TRBJ2-7): GAGVSQSPSNKVTEKGKDVELRCDPISGHTALYWYRQSLGQGLEFLIYFQGNSAPDKSGLPSDRFSAERTGGSVSTLTIQRTQQEDSAVYLCASRGGLESSEQYFGPGTRLTVT.

This clone appeared a few times. The V and J genes are TRBV19 and TRBJ2-5; TRBD2 matches at 9 bases. This CDR3 spans 15 amino acids. Germline CDR1 reads LNHDA; CDR2 reads SQIVND (reference sequence). Trimming cost V 7 bases and J 1 base; bases outside gene matches: 7. CDR3 in amino acids: CASNFVAGAQETQYF. CDR3 nucleotides: TGTGCCAGTAACTTCGTAGCGGGGGCCCAAGAGACCCAGTACTTC.

V usage is TRBV15 and J usage is TRBJ1-1, with 8 bases aligning to TRBD1. The CDR3 is 14 amino acids. Trimming cost V 4 bases and J 0 bases; bases outside gene matches: 1. The germline V gene has CDR1 LNHNV and CDR2 YYDKDF (reference sequence). The CDR3: CATSTRGLNTEAFF. DNA of the CDR3: TGTGCCACCAGCACCAGGGGGCTGAACACTGAAGCTTTCTTT.

This clone occurred a few times. This chain connects TRBV7-2 to TRBJ2-2, with TRBD2 matching 10 bases. V lost 3 bases to trimming and J lost 7 bases; unmatched junction nucleotides: 8. The CDR3 loop spans 16 amino acids. Germline V lookup: CDR1 SGHTA, CDR2 FQGNSA. The CDR3 is CASSLKGLAFHGELFF. CDR3 sequence (DNA): TGTGCCAGCAGCTTGAAGGGACTAGCGTTCCACGGGGAGCTGTTTTTT.

The V gene is TRBV29-1, the J gene TRBJ1-1, with D possibly TRBD1 on 5 matching bases. The CDR3 consists of 15 residues. With 6 bases removed from V and 4 bases from J, the gap between germline ends came to 21 bases. Germline assignment: CDR1 SQVTM and CDR2 ANQGSEA. The CDR3 is CSVGLYGGASTEAFF. The CDR3 region has the DNA TGCAGCGTGGGACTCTACGGCGGGGCGTCCACTGAAGCTTTCTTT. The variable domain in full, completed from reference TRBV29-1 and TRBJ1-1, reads SAVISQKPSRDICQRGTSLTIQCQVDSQVTMMFWYRQQPGQSLTLIATANQGSEATYESGFVIDKFPISRPNLTFSTLTVSNMSPEDSSIYLCSVGLYGGASTEAFFGQGTRLTVV.

The chain combines TRBV4-3 with TRBJ2-7, with 12 bases identical to TRBD2. V shed 1 base and J 2 bases; nucleotides not matched to a gene: 12. The CDR3 is 19 amino acids. Germline CDR1 LGHNA, CDR2 YSLEER. The CDR3 here is CASSQASGPSGGAAYEQYF. The DNA for the CDR3 is TGCGCCAGCAGCCAAGCTAGCGGCCCTAGCGGGGGGGCCGCCTACGAGCAGTACTTC.

This clone was recorded a few times. This chain joins TRBV6-5 and TRBJ1-2; TRBD1 matches at 7 bases. CDR1 is MNHEY and CDR2 is SVGAGI in the germline V gene. This CDR3 region has 14 residues. Trimming took 0 bases from V and 5 from J; bases not matched to a gene: 3. The CDR3 is CASSYSAGGYGYTF. The CDR3 nucleotides read TGTGCCAGCAGTTACTCCGCAGGGGGATATGGCTACACCTTC.

This clone was seen more than once but under ten times. The CDR3 here is CASSFRTSDEQYF. The CDR3 nucleotides are TGTGCCAGCAGCTTCCGGACTAGCGACGAGCAGTACTTC. This rearrangement joins TRBV7-2 to TRBJ2-7; 9 bases fit TRBD2. The V and J ends lost 3 bases and 5 bases, in that order; junction bases with no gene match: 2. There are 13 residues in the CDR3. CDR1 is SGHTA and CDR2 is FQGNSA in the germline V gene.